Following are 31 T cell receptor beta chains from one sample sequenced in a study of blood T cell repertoires in COVID-19. The assay was immunoSEQ multiplex PCR, and TCRdb's table has in-frame clones only and misses some. The data show around 170,000 clones, 86% seen once. The sample comprised peripheral blood. Receptors were obtained from a woman between 70 and 85 years old with acute or convalescent COVID-19.

The chain couples TRBV30 to TRBJ1-5; 8 positions agree with TRBD1. V was pared by 0 bases and J by 5 bases, with 3 bases of the junction left unmatched. CDR3 length: 14 amino acids. The germline CDR1 and CDR2 sequences are GTSNPN and SVGIG (reference sequence). This CDR3 is CAWSVAGGYQPQHF. The CDR3 DNA follows: TGTGCCTGGAGTGTAGCAGGGGGCTATCAGCCCCAGCATTTT.

V is TRBV4-3 and J is TRBJ2-2; 7 nucleotides match TRBD1. With 4 bases clipped from V and 1 base from J, the junction kept 3 bases outside the gene matches. CDR1 is LGHNA, CDR2 YSLEER, per germline. This CDR3 spans 15 amino acids. The CDR3 loop reads CASSLRDRNTGELFF. CDR3 DNA: TGCGCCAGCAGCCTCCGGGACAGGAACACCGGGGAGCTGTTTTTT.

J is TRBJ2-7 and V is TRBV19; D perhaps matches TRBD1 (6 bases). V shed 3 bases and J shed 4 bases, with 16 bases lying between them. The CDR3 length is 15 residues. Germline CDR1 is LNHDA and CDR2 is SQIVND (reference sequence). CDR3 DNA: TGTGCCAGTAGTATCGTGGGGGACATAGTTTACGAGCAGTACTTC. Amino acid sequence: CASSIVGDIVYEQYF.

The J gene is TRBJ1-1, the V gene TRBV6-5, with D maybe TRBD1 (6 bases). Germline V gene sequence: CDR1 MNHEY, CDR2 SVGAGI. This CDR3 has 12 amino acids. The ends were cut back, 11 bases at V and 0 bases at J, with 10 bases in the middle. The CDR3 here is CAERQVNTEAFF. The CDR3 nucleotides read TGTGCCGAGAGACAGGTGAACACTGAAGCTTTCTTT.

J is TRBJ1-5 and V is TRBV30, with 12 bases that match TRBD1. Looked up from germline, CDR1 is GTSNPN and CDR2 is SVGIG (reference sequence). This CDR3 has 16 amino acids. After removal of 0 bases from V and 8 bases from J, the junction contained 8 bases not matched to a gene. CDR3 residues: CAWSVSGTGGSKPQHF. CDR3 DNA sequence: TGTGCCTGGAGTGTGTCGGGGACAGGGGGCAGCAAGCCCCAGCATTTT.

This chain links TRBV20-1 with TRBJ1-2, with 7 nucleotides matching TRBD1. J was trimmed by 2 bases and V by 3 bases; bases with no gene match: 9. Germline CDR1 reads DFQATT; CDR2 reads SNEGSKA (reference sequence). The CDR3 length is 15 residues. The CDR3 sequence: CSASHPGQRNYGYTF. The CDR3 region has the DNA TGCAGTGCTAGTCACCCGGGACAGCGAAACTATGGCTACACCTTC.

The CDR3 DNA sequence: TGTGCCAGCAGTTCGCCCACGGCAGGGTACGATCAGCCCCAGCATTTT. It codes for CASSSPTAGYDQPQHF. This rearrangement joins TRBV28 to TRBJ1-5; possibly TRBD1 for D (5 bases). CDR3 length: 16 amino acids. Trimming shortened V by 4 bases and J by 5 bases, and 18 bases separated the two germline ends. Germline V gene sequence: CDR1 MDHEN, CDR2 SYDVKM.

A few counts support this clone. V is TRBV3-1 (or the pseudogene TRBV3-2) and J is TRBJ1-2, with TRBD1 matching over 9 bases. The CDR3 is 15 residues long. Looked up from germline, CDR1 is LGHDT and CDR2 is YNNKEL (reference sequence). Trimming took 1 base from V and 8 from J; bases not matched to a gene: 8. The CDR3 DNA follows: TGTGCCAGCAGCCAAGGAGGTCGGACAGGGGTCGGCTACACCTTC. It yields the protein CASSQGGRTGVGYTF.

This chain joins TRBV10-3 and TRBJ2-3, with 9 bases that match TRBD1. Germline CDR1 ENHRY, CDR2 SYGVKD. This CDR3 region has 16 residues. Germline trimming cut 6 bases from V and 0 bases from J; bases unmatched to any gene: 7. CDR3 region: CAISAGTGSSTDTQYF. CDR3 bases: TGTGCCATCAGCGCCGGGACAGGGTCTAGCACAGATACGCAGTATTTT.

The chain uses TRBV28 and TRBJ2-1, with 8 nucleotides matching TRBD2. Per germline, CDR1 MDHEN and CDR2 SYDVKM. The J segment lost 9 bases and the V segment lost 7 bases, leaving 17 bases of the junction unmatched. The CDR3 totals 16 residues. DNA for the CDR3: TGTGCCAGCACTTCGCCCATCTCGGTAGCGGGAACTGAGCAGTTCTTC. Encoded protein: CASTSPISVAGTEQFF.

The rearrangement joins TRBV19 to TRBJ2-2; TRBD1 aligns across 7 bases. Germline CDR1 is LNHDA and CDR2 is SQIVND (reference sequence). The CDR3 spans 16 residues. Losses at the gene ends were 4 bases for V and 5 bases for J; bases not matched to a gene: 10. The CDR3 spells CASSTRQGSVTGELFF. DNA of the CDR3: TGTGCCAGTAGTACGAGACAGGGATCAGTGACCGGGGAGCTGTTTTTT.

The CDR3 sequence is CASSYSDTKGNTIYF. In DNA, the CDR3 is TGTGCCAGCAGTTACTCTGACACGAAGGGAAACACCATATATTTT. The chain carries TRBV6-5 and TRBJ1-3; the D is unclear. Germline CDR1 and CDR2: MNHEY and SVGAGI. V was cut by 0 bases and J by 4 bases, with 10 bases left in between. The CDR3 length is 15 residues.

The gene calls are TRBV5-1 and TRBJ2-5; D perhaps matches TRBD2 (6 bases). Trimming took 4 bases from V and 3 from J, leaving 19 bases between them. Germline V gene lookup returns CDR1 SGHRS and CDR2 YFSETQ. CDR3 length: 16 amino acids. This CDR3 is CASSQGRLGSEETQYF. The CDR3 bases are TGCGCCAGCAGCCAAGGTCGACTAGGCAGCGAAGAGACCCAGTACTTC.

The V gene is TRBV21-1, the J gene TRBJ2-2; the table's D call of TRBD2 was not tested on the DNA. TRBV21-1 is classified as a pseudogene. The CDR3 is 16 amino acids. CDR3 bases: TGTGCCAGCAGCAAATCCCAGGAGGGAAACACCGGGGAGCTGTTTTTT. Its protein product is CASSKSQEGNTGELFF.

This sequence joins TRBV20-1 and TRBJ2-1; unclear D gene. This CDR3 region has 11 residues. Trimming pared 6 bases from V and 6 bases from J, leaving 9 bases between. Germline V gene sequence: CDR1 DFQATT, CDR2 SNEGSKA (reference sequence). CDR3 in amino acids: CSAPSVNEQFF. The CDR3 DNA reads TGCAGTGCCCCGTCCGTCAATGAGCAGTTCTTC.

The CDR3 here is CASSIRHHEAFF. The DNA of the CDR3 is TGTGCCAGTAGTATACGACATCATGAAGCTTTCTTT. The chain employs TRBV19 and TRBJ1-1; D call uncertain. V was shortened by 2 bases and J by 7 bases, with 8 bases between the two germline ends. Looked up from germline, CDR1 is LNHDA and CDR2 is SQIVND (reference sequence). CDR3 length: 12 amino acids. Drawing the rest from reference TRBV19 and TRBJ1-1, the complete variable domain is DGGITQSPKYLFRKEGQNVTLSCEQNLNHDAMYWYRQDPGQGLRLIYYSQIVNDFQKGDIAEGYSVSREKKESFPLTVTSAQKNPTAFYLCASSIRHHEAFFGQGTRLTVV.

The CDR3 spells CASTLDRQYGYTF. DNA for the CDR3: TGTGCCAGCACCCTGGACAGGCAATATGGCTACACCTTC. The rearrangement uses TRBV6-1 and TRBJ1-2; 7 bases match TRBD1. The CDR3 has 13 amino acids. Looked up from germline, CDR1 is MNHNS and CDR2 is SASEGT. V shed 7 bases, J shed 5 bases, and the junction held 7 bases outside the gene matches.

The chain joins TRBV21-1 to TRBJ2-4; no check of the table's D call, TRBD1, against the DNA was made. TRBV21-1 corresponds to a pseudogene. This CDR3 contains 17 residues. CDR3 bases: TGTGCCAGCAGCAAAAACAGGGGGAGTAACGTCAAAAACATTCAGTACTTC. As protein: CASSKNRGSNVKNIQYF.

The CDR3 region has the DNA TGTGCCAGCAGCTTCGACAGGAGCCAGAATCAGCCCCAGCATTTT. Amino acids: CASSFDRSQNQPQHF. The V and J genes are TRBV7-8 and TRBJ1-5, with a weak D call TRBD1 (6 bases). The CDR3 has 15 amino acids. From germline, CDR1 is SGHVS and CDR2 FQNEAQ. The V and J ends lost 3 bases and 4 bases respectively, with 13 bases between them.

This chain connects TRBV5-1 to TRBJ2-7; 9 bases map to TRBD2. Trimming cost V 6 bases and J 4 bases; bases outside gene matches: 11. The CDR3 covers 15 residues. Germline V gene sequence: CDR1 SGHRS, CDR2 YFSETQ. The CDR3 nucleotides read TGCGCCAGCACCCCTGGGCGGGGGGGCCTTTACGAGCAGTACTTC. Encoded protein: CASTPGRGGLYEQYF.

The chain recombines TRBV7-9 with TRBJ2-5; perhaps TRBD2 as D (6 bases). In germline, CDR1 is SEHNR, CDR2 FQNEAQ (reference sequence). V was trimmed by 4 bases and J by 4 bases, leaving 19 bases between them. CDR3 size: 16 residues. CDR3: CASSSRGARFPETQYF. The CDR3 region has the DNA TGTGCCAGCAGCTCTCGCGGGGCTAGATTTCCAGAGACCCAGTACTTC.

This chain connects TRBV6-5 to TRBJ1-5; weak D call: TRBD1 (6 bases). This CDR3 spans 15 amino acids. The V end lost 5 bases, the J end lost 1 base, and 12 bases lay between the germline ends. The germline gives CDR1 MNHEY, CDR2 SVGAGI. The CDR3 region has the DNA TGTGCCAGCAGTCCCGGACAGTTGAGCAATCAGCCCCAGCATTTT. Protein: CASSPGQLSNQPQHF.

The chain recombines TRBV12-5 with TRBJ1-1; 8 positions match TRBD1. Germline V gives CDR1 LGHNT, CDR2 FRNRAP. The CDR3 has 16 amino acids. V shed 4 bases and J 1 base; nucleotides not matched to a gene: 8. This CDR3 is CASGSGTGVWNTEAFF. The CDR3 nucleotides are TGTGCTAGTGGTTCCGGGACAGGTGTTTGGAACACTGAAGCTTTCTTT.

This clone has more than one count but fewer than ten. The chain combines TRBV5-1 with TRBJ1-1, with TRBD1 matching over 7 bases. The CDR3 is 15 residues long. V shed 0 bases, J shed 0 bases, and the junction held 2 bases outside the gene matches. Germline V gives CDR1 SGHRS, CDR2 YFSETQ. CDR3 residues: CASSLGQGLNTEAFF. As DNA, the CDR3 is TGCGCCAGCAGCTTGGGACAGGGACTGAACACTGAAGCTTTCTTT.

The CDR3 DNA reads as TGTGCCAGCAGCTTAGAGCGACAGGGAAACATTCAGTACTTC. Residues: CASSLERQGNIQYF. This chain links TRBV11-2 with TRBJ2-4; 7 nucleotides line up with TRBD1. The CDR3 length is 14 residues. CDR1 is SGHAT, CDR2 FQNNGV, per germline. With V trimmed by 0 bases and J by 6 bases, 2 bases remained unmatched.

The chain joins TRBV10-2 to TRBJ1-2; D perhaps matches TRBD1 (6 bases). From germline, CDR1 is WSHSY and CDR2 SAAADI. V gave up 6 bases and J gave up 6 bases, with 14 bases separating them. This CDR3 region has 13 residues. CDR3 loop: CASRIPNRDGYTF. CDR3 nucleotide sequence: TGCGCCAGCAGGATACCTAACAGGGATGGCTACACCTTC.

The rearrangement uses TRBV27 and TRBJ1-5; TRBD1 aligns across 8 bases. With 6 bases clipped from V and 3 bases from J, the junction kept 4 bases outside the gene matches. CDR3 size: 14 residues. Germline values: CDR1 MNHEY, CDR2 SMNVEV (reference sequence). CDR3: CASRLQGVNQPQHF. The CDR3 nucleotides are TGTGCCAGCAGATTACAGGGGGTCAATCAGCCCCAGCATTTT.

This chain joins TRBV18 and TRBJ2-2; TRBD2 matches at 9 bases. The CDR3 runs to 15 residues. The V segment lost 3 bases and the J segment 1 base; nucleotides outside the gene matches: 0. In germline, CDR1 is KGHSH, CDR2 LQKENI. CDR3 sequence reads: CASSPTSGNTGELFF. In DNA form, the CDR3 reads TGTGCCAGCTCACCGACTAGCGGGAACACCGGGGAGCTGTTTTTT.

This clone was observed a handful of times. The J gene is TRBJ2-1, the V gene TRBV4-3; 10 nucleotides match TRBD2. Germline CDR1 and CDR2: LGHNA and YSLEER. The trim removed 0 bases at V and 4 bases at J, leaving 6 bases unmatched. CDR3 length: 17 residues. CDR3 region: CASSQEGSGRAYNEQFF. CDR3 coding DNA: TGCGCCAGCAGCCAAGAGGGAAGCGGGAGGGCGTACAATGAGCAGTTCTTC.

The V and J genes are TRBV20-1 and TRBJ2-3; D not resolved. CDR1 DFQATT and CDR2 SNEGSKA come from the germline V gene (reference sequence). The CDR3 is 10 amino acids. Trimming shortened V by 4 bases and J by 3 bases, and 2 bases separated the two germline ends. The CDR3 is CSAITDTQYF. The CDR3 nucleotides read TGCAGTGCTATAACAGATACGCAGTATTTT.

The chain joins TRBV19 to TRBJ1-1; D gene uncertain. CDR1 and CDR2 (germline): LNHDA, SQIVND (reference sequence). V was pared by 3 bases and J by 8 bases, with 7 bases between. This CDR3 is built from 11 residues. CDR3 coding DNA: TGTGCCAGTAGTATGGCAGGAGAAGCTTTCTTT. Translation: CASSMAGEAFF.